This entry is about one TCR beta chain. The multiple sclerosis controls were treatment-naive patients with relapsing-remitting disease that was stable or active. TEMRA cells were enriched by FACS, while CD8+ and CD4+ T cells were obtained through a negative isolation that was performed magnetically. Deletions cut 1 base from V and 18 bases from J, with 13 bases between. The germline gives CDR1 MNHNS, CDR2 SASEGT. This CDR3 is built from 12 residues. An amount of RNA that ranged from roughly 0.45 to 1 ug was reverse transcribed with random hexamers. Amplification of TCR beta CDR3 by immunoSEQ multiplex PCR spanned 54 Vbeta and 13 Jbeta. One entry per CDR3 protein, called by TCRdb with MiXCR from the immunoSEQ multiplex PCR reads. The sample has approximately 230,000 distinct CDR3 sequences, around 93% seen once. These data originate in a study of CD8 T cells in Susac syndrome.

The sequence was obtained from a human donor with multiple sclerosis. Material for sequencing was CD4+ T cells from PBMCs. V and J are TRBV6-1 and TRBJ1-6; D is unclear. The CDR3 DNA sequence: TGTGCCAGCAGTGAAGTCGCCCCAGTGCCCCACTTT. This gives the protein CASSEVAPVPHF.